The T cell receptor (beta chain) under discussion was sequenced for a study of T cell responses to AZD1222 COVID-19 vaccine. This clone has just a few counts. V was trimmed by 4 bases and J by 2 bases, leaving 19 bases between them. The CDR3 is 16 residues long. Germline CDR1 SGHRS, CDR2 YFSETQ. Repertoires were generated with immunoSEQ multiplex PCR, while TCRdb's copy carries only in-frame clones and drops some. The table includes some 130,000 clones, under 90% detected once. The genes are TRBV5-1 and TRBJ2-7; D might be TRBD1 (6 bases). Sequenced material: peripheral blood, taken on day 0 of AZD1222 vaccination. The TCR originated in an adult in good health. The CDR3 sequence: CASSDGGQMGTYEQYF. CDR3 DNA sequence: TGCGCCAGCAGCGACGGAGGACAGATGGGGACCTACGAGCAGTACTTC. Variable domain in full (rest from reference TRBV5-1 and TRBJ2-7): KAGVTQTPRYLIKTRGQQVTLSCSPISGHRSVSWYQQTPGQGLQFLFEYFSETQRNKGNFPGRFSGRQFSNSRSEMNVSTLELGDSALYLCASSDGGQMGTYEQYFGPGTRLTVT.